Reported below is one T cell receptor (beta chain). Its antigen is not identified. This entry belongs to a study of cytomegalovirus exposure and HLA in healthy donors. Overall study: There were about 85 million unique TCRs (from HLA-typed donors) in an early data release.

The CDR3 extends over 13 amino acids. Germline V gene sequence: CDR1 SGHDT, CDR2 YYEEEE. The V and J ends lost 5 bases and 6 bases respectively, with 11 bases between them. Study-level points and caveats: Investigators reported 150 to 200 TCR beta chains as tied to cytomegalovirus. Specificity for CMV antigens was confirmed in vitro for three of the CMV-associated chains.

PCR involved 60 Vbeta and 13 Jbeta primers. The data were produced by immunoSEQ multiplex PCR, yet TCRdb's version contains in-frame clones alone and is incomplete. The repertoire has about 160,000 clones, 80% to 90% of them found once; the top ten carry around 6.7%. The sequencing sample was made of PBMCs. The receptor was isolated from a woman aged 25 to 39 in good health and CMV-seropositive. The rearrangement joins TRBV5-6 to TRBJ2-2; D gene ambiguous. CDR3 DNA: TGTGCCAGCAGATCCGAGGCGGCCGGGGAGCTGTTTTTT. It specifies CASRSEAAGELFF.